This TCR beta chain was captured in a study of beta chain features in type 1 diabetes. Study-wide results and limits: Shortening that was moderate but significant affected the TCRB CDR3s of Type 1 diabetes patients in all four CD4+ subsets.

Sequencing targeted expressed TCRB transcripts, as all isolated RNA had been reverse transcribed. Roughly 3.4 million reads were obtained on average from naive, central memory and regulatory T cell samples. This table comes from immunoSEQ multiplex PCR, and its TCRdb copy is limited to in-frame clones, with some not included. The sample consists of 300,000 to 350,000 clones, about 14% of them appearing once. Via CD45RO/CCR7/CD25/CD127/CD95/CD27, cells of the CD4+ naive, central memory, regulatory and stem cell-like memory subsets were sorted. The CDR3 spans 19 residues. V lost 3 bases to trimming and J lost 4 bases; unmatched junction nucleotides: 16. Germline-derived CDR1 and CDR2 are MGHRA and YSYEKL. This clone appeared a few times. The antigen is undetermined.

The origin of this receptor is a man aged 25-40 years in good health. Sequencing was performed on central memory CD4+ T cells from blood. V is TRBV4-1 and J is TRBJ2-1; 9 bases map to TRBD1. The CDR3 loop reads CASSQRVGTGRMGYNEQFF. DNA for the CDR3: TGCGCCAGCAGCCAGAGGGTGGGGACAGGGAGGATGGGGTACAATGAGCAGTTCTTC.